Listed below are T cell receptor beta chains from one sample, sequenced in a study of blood T cell repertoires in COVID-19. Data came from immunoSEQ multiplex PCR; TCRdb stores just in-frame clones and leaves some out. The data show 200,000 to 250,000 clones, less than 90% seen once. Input material: PBMCs or T cells enriched from blood (not recorded which). The receptors stem from a woman in her twenties or thirties who had recovered from COVID-19. Each CDR3 is given with its conserved first and last residue. The D gene is left open where the match is weak. For some rows the clone size is stated as once, few or many, or as a class when expanded; others skip it.

V: TRBV4-3; size: NA; J: TRBJ2-2; D: NA; CDR3: CASSLAGTSTGELFF; DNA: TGCGCCAGCAGCTTGGCAGGGACATCCACCGGGGAGCTGTTTTTT
V: TRBV7-2; size: NA; J: TRBJ1-2; D: NA; CDR3: CASSLSVYYGYTF; DNA: TGTGCCAGCAGCTTATCGGTTTACTATGGCTACACCTTC
V: TRBV2; size: once; J: TRBJ2-1; D: NA; CDR3: CASSEARRGPHNEQFF; DNA: TGTGCCAGCAGTGAAGCTCGGCGGGGGCCCCACAATGAGCAGTTCTTC
V: TRBV14; size: once; J: TRBJ2-2; D: TRBD1; CDR3: CASSARDRGTGELFF; DNA: TGTGCCAGCAGCGCCCGGGACAGAGGGACCGGGGAGCTGTTTTTT
V: TRBV19; size: NA; J: TRBJ1-2; D: NA; CDR3: CASSTTILGTYGYTF; DNA: TGTGCCAGTAGCACTACTATACTTGGAACCTATGGCTACACCTTC
V: TRBV19; size: NA; J: TRBJ2-7; D: NA; CDR3: CASSLTASSYEQYF; DNA: TGTGCCAGTTCTTTGACAGCCTCCTCCTACGAGCAGTACTTC
V: TRBV11-2; size: NA; J: TRBJ2-7; D: NA; CDR3: CASSLLSSSYEQYF; DNA: TGTGCCAGCAGCTTATTATCCAGTTCCTACGAGCAGTACTTC
V: TRBV12-5; size: NA; J: TRBJ2-1; D: TRBD2; CDR3: CASGLVLLGRGANEQFF; DNA: TGTGCTAGTGGTTTGGTACTATTGGGGCGGGGGGCAAATGAGCAGTTCTTC
V: TRBV28; size: NA; J: TRBJ1-1; D: NA; CDR3: CASSFRQEPTEAFF; DNA: TGTGCCAGCAGTTTCCGGCAGGAACCCACTGAAGCTTTCTTT
V: TRBV6-6; size: NA; J: TRBJ2-6; D: TRBD1; CDR3: CASSDRAGANVLTF; DNA: TGTGCCAGCAGTGACAGGGCCGGGGCCAACGTCCTGACTTTC
V: TRBV7-9; size: once; J: TRBJ1-6; D: TRBD1; CDR3: CASSPRRTGESNSPLHF; DNA: TGTGCCAGCAGCCCGCGTCGGACAGGCGAGTCGAATTCACCCCTCCACTTT
V: TRBV6-2/TRBV6-3; size: NA; J: TRBJ2-3; D: NA; CDR3: CASSYGHSSDTQYF; DNA: TGTGCCAGCAGTTACGGGCACTCCTCAGATACGCAGTATTTT
V: TRBV10-3; size: NA; J: TRBJ1-3; D: NA; CDR3: CAIRPGDSGNTIYF; DNA: TGTGCCATCAGACCAGGGGACTCTGGAAACACCATATATTTT
V: TRBV14; size: NA; J: TRBJ2-7; D: TRBD2; CDR3: CASSQLRGGLFGEQYF; DNA: TGTGCCAGCAGCCAACTACGGGGGGGCCTCTTTGGCGAGCAGTACTTC
V: TRBV7-9; size: NA; J: TRBJ1-1; D: NA; CDR3: CASRGGVGAFF; DNA: TGTGCCAGCAGGGGGGGTGTAGGAGCTTTCTTT
V: TRBV7-2; size: NA; J: TRBJ1-5; D: NA; CDR3: CASSSGAANQPQHF; DNA: TGTGCCAGCAGCTCTGGGGCGGCGAATCAGCCCCAGCATTTT
V: TRBV5-1; size: NA; J: TRBJ2-6; D: NA; CDR3: CASSLGPGVSSGANVLTF; DNA: TGCGCCAGCAGCTTGGGGCCAGGGGTTAGCTCTGGGGCCAACGTCCTGACTTTC
V: TRBV6-2/TRBV6-3; size: few; J: TRBJ1-6; D: TRBD1; CDR3: CASTPTGPPLHF; DNA: TGTGCCAGCACCCCGACAGGGCCACCCCTCCACTTT
V: TRBV18; size: NA; J: TRBJ1-2; D: NA; CDR3: CASSTDPGGDYGYTF; DNA: TGTGCCAGCTCAACTGACCCTGGGGGGGACTATGGCTACACCTTC
V: TRBV6-5; size: NA; J: TRBJ1-1; D: NA; CDR3: CASSYTLGDTEAFF; DNA: TGTGCCAGCAGTTACACTCTAGGGGACACTGAAGCTTTCTTT
V: TRBV19; size: few; J: TRBJ2-6; D: TRBD1; CDR3: CASGTGDESGANVLTF; DNA: TGTGCCTCCGGGACAGGGGATGAATCTGGGGCCAACGTCCTGACTTTC
V: TRBV13; size: NA; J: TRBJ2-5; D: NA; CDR3: CASSLAPFGGQETQYF; DNA: TGTGCCAGCAGCTTAGCCCCCTTTGGAGGGCAAGAGACCCAGTACTTC
V: TRBV7-8; size: NA; J: TRBJ2-7; D: NA; CDR3: CASSLYYETTGDEQYF; DNA: TGTGCCAGCAGCTTGTACTACGAAACGACTGGTGACGAGCAGTACTTC
V: TRBV7-2; size: NA; J: TRBJ2-7; D: NA; CDR3: CASSLAHNYEQYF; DNA: TGTGCCAGCAGCTTAGCCCACAACTACGAGCAGTACTTC
V: TRBV5-1; size: NA; J: TRBJ2-1; D: NA; CDR3: CASSLSPGAYNEQFF; DNA: TGCGCCAGCAGCTTGTCCCCAGGGGCCTACAATGAGCAGTTCTTC
V: TRBV11-2; size: NA; J: TRBJ1-3; D: NA; CDR3: CASSFIISGNTIYF; DNA: TGTGCCAGCAGCTTTATAATCTCTGGAAACACCATATATTTT
V: TRBV4-3; size: NA; J: TRBJ1-2; D: TRBD1; CDR3: CASSHATGRNYGYTF; DNA: TGCGCCAGCAGCCATGCGACAGGGAGAAACTATGGCTACACCTTC
V: TRBV7-9; size: NA; J: TRBJ2-7; D: TRBD2; CDR3: CASSPSGGFYEQYF; DNA: TGTGCCAGCAGCCCCTCGGGGGGGTTCTACGAGCAGTACTTC
V: TRBV2; size: NA; J: TRBJ2-1; D: TRBD2; CDR3: CASRMGERESSYNEQFF; DNA: TGTGCCAGCAGGATGGGGGAGCGGGAGAGCTCCTACAATGAGCAGTTCTTC
V: TRBV6-4; size: NA; J: TRBJ1-5; D: TRBD1; CDR3: CARGGGQGAEQPQHF; DNA: TGTGCCCGCGGGGGGGGACAGGGGGCGGAACAGCCCCAGCATTTT
V: TRBV5-6; size: once; J: TRBJ1-6; D: TRBD1; CDR3: CASSRQGRNSPLHF; DNA: TGTGCCAGCAGCCGACAGGGGAGAAATTCACCCCTCCACTTT
V: TRBV7-9; size: NA; J: TRBJ2-5; D: TRBD1; CDR3: CASSLGGGGETQYF; DNA: TGTGCCAGCAGCTTAGGAGGGGGCGGGGAGACCCAGTACTTC
V: TRBV7-3; size: NA; J: TRBJ1-1; D: TRBD1; CDR3: CASSTGADTEAFF; DNA: TGTGCCAGCAGCACAGGGGCCGACACTGAAGCTTTCTTT